The clone carrying this TCR beta chain was seen more than once but under ten times. These data are taken from a study of blood T cells in healthy people across ages. PCR was performed a second time for about 7 to 12 cycles using a sample-barcoded 5' primer and a J-beta primer mix. Per sample, CDR3-containing paired-end reads numbered at least 3 million. TCRdb called the 5' RACE reads again in MiXCR, with one record for every CDR3 protein. The sample carries 1,800,000 or so distinct CDR3 sequences, approximately 40% recorded once. Losses at the gene ends were 4 bases for V and 0 bases for J; bases not matched to a gene: 3. The CDR3 contains 14 residues. Germline values: CDR1 SGHTA, CDR2 FQGNSA.

The sequence was obtained from a human donor in good health. The chain has TRBV7-2 and TRBJ2-7, with 7 bases matching TRBD1. The sequenced material came from blood. The CDR3 here is CASSWDSHSYEQYF. CDR3 nucleotides: TGTGCCAGCAGCTGGGACAGTCACTCCTACGAGCAGTACTTC.